A selection of T cell receptor beta chains follows, all from one sample in a study of blood T cell repertoires in COVID-19. Sequencing was performed with immunoSEQ multiplex PCR; in TCRdb, only in-frame clones are kept and a portion is missing. The data show 250,000 to 350,000 clones, under 90% seen once. The material sequenced was peripheral blood. The receptors stem from a woman aged 25 to 39 with COVID-19, enrolled during active disease. CDR3s include the opening cysteine and the closing phenylalanine or tryptophan. Each record gives: D gene, J gene, V gene, clone size, CDR3 DNA, CDR3 protein. The D gene is left open where the match is weak. Size is omitted from some rows. Given values are once, few, many or a class for expanded clones.

d_gene: -
j_gene: TRBJ1-2
v_gene: TRBV3-1/TRBV3-2
abundance: -
CDR3nt: TGTGCCAGTTCTTTCAAGGGGGGCTACACCTTC
CDR3aa: CASSFKGGYTF

d_gene: TRBD2
j_gene: TRBJ2-1
v_gene: TRBV25-1
abundance: -
CDR3nt: TGTGCCAGCAGTGAATATTTTAGTAGCGGGATCCCTTACAATGAGCAGTTCTTC
CDR3aa: CASSEYFSSGIPYNEQFF

d_gene: TRBD2
j_gene: TRBJ2-7
v_gene: TRBV28
abundance: -
CDR3nt: TGTGCCAGCAGTCCCCAAGGGACTAGCGGGAGATTGACCAGCGAGCAGTACTTC
CDR3aa: CASSPQGTSGRLTSEQYF

d_gene: -
j_gene: TRBJ1-5
v_gene: TRBV7-2
abundance: -
CDR3nt: TGTGCCAGCAGCTTAGTGGGGGCTCATCAGCCCCAGCATTTT
CDR3aa: CASSLVGAHQPQHF

d_gene: -
j_gene: TRBJ1-5
v_gene: TRBV20-1
abundance: -
CDR3nt: TGCAGTGCTAGTACAGGGAGCAATCAGCCCCAGCATTTT
CDR3aa: CSASTGSNQPQHF

d_gene: -
j_gene: TRBJ1-5
v_gene: TRBV28
abundance: once
CDR3nt: TGTGCCAGCAGTTTATCGACAGCTATCTATAGCAATCAGCCCCAGCATTTT
CDR3aa: CASSLSTAIYSNQPQHF

d_gene: -
j_gene: TRBJ1-2
v_gene: TRBV6-5
abundance: -
CDR3nt: TGTGCCAGCAGTTTAGGGGGTTATGGCTACACCTTC
CDR3aa: CASSLGGYGYTF

d_gene: -
j_gene: TRBJ2-5
v_gene: TRBV12-3/TRBV12-4
abundance: -
CDR3nt: TGTGCCAGCAGTTTAACAACCAGGGAGACCCAGTACTTC
CDR3aa: CASSLTTRETQYF

d_gene: -
j_gene: TRBJ2-5
v_gene: TRBV30
abundance: -
CDR3nt: TGTGCCTGGAGCCTGATGACAGACCTACAAGAGACCCAGTACTTC
CDR3aa: CAWSLMTDLQETQYF

d_gene: TRBD2
j_gene: TRBJ2-5
v_gene: TRBV5-1
abundance: -
CDR3nt: TGCGCCAGTAGGACCGGGACTAGACAAGAGACCCAGTACTTC
CDR3aa: CASRTGTRQETQYF

d_gene: -
j_gene: TRBJ2-2
v_gene: TRBV7-3
abundance: -
CDR3nt: TGTGCCAGCAGCTTAGTCTCGTCGACTGGGGAGCTGTTTTTT
CDR3aa: CASSLVSSTGELFF

d_gene: TRBD2
j_gene: TRBJ2-2
v_gene: TRBV5-1
abundance: -
CDR3nt: TGCGCCAGCAGCTCTACCGGGACTACGGGCACCGGGGAGCTGTTTTTT
CDR3aa: CASSSTGTTGTGELFF

d_gene: -
j_gene: TRBJ1-1
v_gene: TRBV19
abundance: once
CDR3nt: TGTGCCAGTACCCCCGGACGGACAAACACTGAAGCTTTCTTT
CDR3aa: CASTPGRTNTEAFF

d_gene: -
j_gene: TRBJ2-7
v_gene: TRBV19
abundance: -
CDR3nt: TGTGCCAGTAGTATGAGGCACAGGGCCGAGCAGTACTTC
CDR3aa: CASSMRHRAEQYF

d_gene: TRBD2
j_gene: TRBJ2-7
v_gene: TRBV19
abundance: few
CDR3nt: TGTGCCAGTAGCCGCGACTCCAGCGGGGGCGGCGAGCAGTACTTC
CDR3aa: CASSRDSSGGGEQYF

d_gene: TRBD1
j_gene: TRBJ2-7
v_gene: TRBV4-2
abundance: once
CDR3nt: TGTGCCAGCAGCCAGCGGGGACAGGGGGCCTACGAGCAGTACTTC
CDR3aa: CASSQRGQGAYEQYF

d_gene: -
j_gene: TRBJ1-1
v_gene: TRBV5-1
abundance: -
CDR3nt: TGCGCCAGCACATGGCTAGGGGGGAACACTGAAGCTTTCTTT
CDR3aa: CASTWLGGNTEAFF

d_gene: TRBD1
j_gene: TRBJ2-2
v_gene: TRBV11-3
abundance: -
CDR3nt: TGTGCCAGCAGCGCTTCCGGGACAGGGTTCGGGGAGCTGTTTTTT
CDR3aa: CASSASGTGFGELFF

d_gene: TRBD1
j_gene: TRBJ1-2
v_gene: TRBV10-1
abundance: -
CDR3nt: TGCGCCAGCGTTGACAGGGTGCGGGGCTATGGCTACACCTTC
CDR3aa: CASVDRVRGYGYTF

d_gene: TRBD2
j_gene: TRBJ2-1
v_gene: TRBV27
abundance: -
CDR3nt: TGTGCCAGCAGCTTAGGATCCGGGAGGGAGCAGTTCTTC
CDR3aa: CASSLGSGREQFF

d_gene: -
j_gene: TRBJ2-6
v_gene: TRBV6-2/TRBV6-3
abundance: -
CDR3nt: TGTGCCAGCAGCCAAACAGACTCTGGGGCCAACGTCCTGACTTTC
CDR3aa: CASSQTDSGANVLTF

d_gene: -
j_gene: TRBJ1-1
v_gene: TRBV9
abundance: -
CDR3nt: TGTGCCAGCAGCGTAGACCCAGCGATGAACACTGAAGCTTTCTTT
CDR3aa: CASSVDPAMNTEAFF

d_gene: TRBD1
j_gene: TRBJ2-2
v_gene: TRBV19
abundance: -
CDR3nt: TGTGCCAGTAGTATAGGGGGGACAGCTAACACCGGGGAGCTGTTTTTT
CDR3aa: CASSIGGTANTGELFF

d_gene: -
j_gene: TRBJ1-2
v_gene: TRBV27
abundance: -
CDR3nt: TGTGCCAGCAGTTTATTGGCGGGGGCGGAGGGCTATGGCTACACCTTC
CDR3aa: CASSLLAGAEGYGYTF

d_gene: -
j_gene: TRBJ1-1
v_gene: TRBV29-1
abundance: once
CDR3nt: TGCAGCGGCTTCGGGACACTGAACACTGAAGCTTTCTTT
CDR3aa: CSGFGTLNTEAFF

d_gene: -
j_gene: TRBJ2-3
v_gene: TRBV27
abundance: -
CDR3nt: TGTGCCAGCAGTTCCCCTCTAGGAAAGGGGTATGGAGATACGCAGTATTTT
CDR3aa: CASSSPLGKGYGDTQYF

d_gene: TRBD2
j_gene: TRBJ2-7
v_gene: TRBV5-1
abundance: -
CDR3nt: TGCGCCAGCAGCTTGGATCTTCGGACTAGCGGAATCTACGAGCAGTACTTC
CDR3aa: CASSLDLRTSGIYEQYF

d_gene: TRBD2
j_gene: TRBJ2-7
v_gene: TRBV5-1
abundance: -
CDR3nt: TGCGCCAGCAGCCCGGGGACTAGCGGGTTCTACGAGCAGTACTTC
CDR3aa: CASSPGTSGFYEQYF